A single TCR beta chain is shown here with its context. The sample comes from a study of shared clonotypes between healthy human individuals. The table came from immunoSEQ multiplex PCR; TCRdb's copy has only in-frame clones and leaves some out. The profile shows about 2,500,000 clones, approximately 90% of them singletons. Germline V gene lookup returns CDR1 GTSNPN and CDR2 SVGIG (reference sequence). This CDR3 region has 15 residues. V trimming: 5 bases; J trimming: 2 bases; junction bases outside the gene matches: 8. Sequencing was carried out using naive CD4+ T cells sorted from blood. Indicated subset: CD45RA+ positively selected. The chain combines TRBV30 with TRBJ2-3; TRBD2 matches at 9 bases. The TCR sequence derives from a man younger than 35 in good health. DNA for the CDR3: TGTGCCTGGGGCAGACTAGCGGTCTACACAGATACGCAGTATTTT. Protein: CAWGRLAVYTDTQYF.